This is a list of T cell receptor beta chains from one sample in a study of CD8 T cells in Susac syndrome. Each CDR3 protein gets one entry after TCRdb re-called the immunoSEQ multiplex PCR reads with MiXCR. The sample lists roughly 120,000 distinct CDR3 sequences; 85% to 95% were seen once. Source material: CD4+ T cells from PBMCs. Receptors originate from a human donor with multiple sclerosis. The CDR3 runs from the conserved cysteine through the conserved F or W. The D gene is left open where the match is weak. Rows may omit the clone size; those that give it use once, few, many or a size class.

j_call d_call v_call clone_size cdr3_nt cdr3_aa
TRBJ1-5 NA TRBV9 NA TGTGCCAGCAGCGTCGGGAGCAATCAGCCCCAGCATTTT CASSVGSNQPQHF
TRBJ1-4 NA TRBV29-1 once TGCAGCGCAACCGGACAGTCAAATGAAAAACTGTTTTTT CSATGQSNEKLFF
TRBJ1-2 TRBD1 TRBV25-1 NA TGTGCCAGCGGAAGACAGGGGGCGCGTGGCTACACCTTC CASGRQGARGYTF
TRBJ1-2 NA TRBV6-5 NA TGTGCCAGCAGTTACCAACGAGACACAGCCGGGAACTATGGCTACACCTTC CASSYQRDTAGNYGYTF
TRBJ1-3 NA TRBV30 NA TGTGCCTGGGAAACCTACTCTGGAAACACCATATATTTT CAWETYSGNTIYF
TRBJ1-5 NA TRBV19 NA TGTGCCAGTAGTATCCGGGATAATCAGCCCCAGCATTTT CASSIRDNQPQHF
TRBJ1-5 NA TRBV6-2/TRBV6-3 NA TGTGCCAGCAGTTACTCGCCGAATCAGCCCCAGCATTTT CASSYSPNQPQHF
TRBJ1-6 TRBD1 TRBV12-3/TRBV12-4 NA TGTGCCAGCAGTACCCGACAGGGGAGTGTTTATTCACCCCTCCACTTT CASSTRQGSVYSPLHF
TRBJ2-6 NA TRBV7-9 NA TGTGCCAGCAGCACTCCCAGGAACTCTGGGGCCAACGTCCTGACTTTC CASSTPRNSGANVLTF
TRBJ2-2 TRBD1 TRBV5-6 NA TGTGCCAGCAGCTTGGTGGTGACAGGGAAGACTACCGGGGAGCTGTTTTTT CASSLVVTGKTTGELFF
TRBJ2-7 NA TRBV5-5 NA TGTGCCAGCAGTCCCAGCACGGGGCGGGCTACCTACGAGCAGTACTTC CASSPSTGRATYEQYF
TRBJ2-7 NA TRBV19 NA TGTGCCAGTACTCCACACCGGGACGGCGCCTACGAGCAGTACTTC CASTPHRDGAYEQYF
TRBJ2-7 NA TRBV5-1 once TGCGCCAGCAGCTTAGGAGATCGCCCCTACGAGCAGTACTTC CASSLGDRPYEQYF
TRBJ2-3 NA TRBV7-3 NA TGTGCCAGCAGCTTAACGATTCGGGGGCTGGGCGGAGATACGCAGTATTTT CASSLTIRGLGGDTQYF
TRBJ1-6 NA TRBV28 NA TGTGCCAGCAGTTTACGGACATTGGCCCGATTGAGATTTAATTCACCCCTCCACTTT CASSLRTLARLRFNSPLHF
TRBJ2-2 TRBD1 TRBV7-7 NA TGTGCCAGCAGCGTAACAGGGGTTAACACCGGGGAGCTGTTTTTT CASSVTGVNTGELFF
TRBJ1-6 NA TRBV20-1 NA TGCAGTGCTAGAGCCGGGGTGGGGTCACCCCTCCACTTT CSARAGVGSPLHF
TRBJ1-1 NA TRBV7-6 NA TGTGCCAGCAGCTCACAAGGCGAGAACACTGAAGCTTTCTTT CASSSQGENTEAFF
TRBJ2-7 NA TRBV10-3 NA TGTGCCATCAGTGATAGTGACAGCCTAAGCGAGCAGTACTTC CAISDSDSLSEQYF
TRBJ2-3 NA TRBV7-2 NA TGTGCCAGCAGCTTAGCGCGAGCAAATACGCAGTATTTT CASSLARANTQYF
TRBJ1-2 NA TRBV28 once TGTGCCAGCAGTTTAGGCAGGGGTTTCGATACCTTC CASSLGRGFDTF
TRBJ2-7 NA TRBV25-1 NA TGTGCCAGCAGTGAGGGCAGGGCCAACGAGCAGTACTTC CASSEGRANEQYF
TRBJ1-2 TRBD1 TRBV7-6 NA TGTGCCAGCAGCTTGGACAGGGGGGGAGGCTACACCTTC CASSLDRGGGYTF
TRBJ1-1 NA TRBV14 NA TGTGCCAGCAGCCAATGGGGAGGGGGGACGAACACTGAAGCTTTCTTT CASSQWGGGTNTEAFF